The 5 T cell receptor beta chains presented below share a single source sample, sequenced in a study of T cell responses to AZD1222 COVID-19 vaccine. Sequenced by immunoSEQ multiplex PCR; TCRdb stores in-frame clones only, minus some. Among roughly 150,000 clones listed, about 90% were seen once. The sequencing here drew on peripheral blood, taken 28 days after the second AZD1222 dose. Source of these receptors: an adult who received the AZD1222 COVID-19 vaccine.

This chain links TRBV19 with TRBJ1-1; TRBD1 is a possible D gene (5 bases). CDR1 and CDR2 (germline): LNHDA, SQIVND (reference sequence). This CDR3 contains 16 residues. Trimming took 0 bases from V and 1 from J, leaving 12 bases between them. For the CDR3, the DNA is TGTGCCAGTAGTATAGAGTCGGGGCATACGAACACTGAAGCTTTCTTT. As protein: CASSIESGHTNTEAFF.

Only one count was recorded for this clone. CDR3 DNA sequence: TGTGCCAGCAGCAAGCGGACTTTTGGGGAGAAAAGCAATCAGCCCCAGCATTTT. Protein: CASSKRTFGEKSNQPQHF. This sequence joins TRBV21-1 and TRBJ1-5. TRBV21-1 is labeled a pseudogene. CDR3 length: 18 residues.

This clone occurred a few times. V gene TRBV7-9 combines with J gene TRBJ2-7; no definite D call. Germline loops: CDR1 SEHNR, CDR2 FQNEAQ (reference sequence). Trimming removed 3 bases at V and 6 bases at J, with 12 bases between. The CDR3 is 13 residues long. The CDR3 nucleotides read TGTGCCAGCAGCTTCTCCCTCGTTCGCGAGCAGTACTTC. It specifies CASSFSLVREQYF. The variable domain in full, completed from reference TRBV7-9 and TRBJ2-7, reads DTGVSQNPRHKITKRGQNVTFRCDPISEHNRLYWYRQTLGQGPEFLTYFQNEAQLEKSRLLSDRFSAERPKGSFSTLEIQRTEQGDSAMYLCASSFSLVREQYFGPGTRLTVT.

The chain couples TRBV24-1 to TRBJ2-7, with a possible D match to TRBD2 (6 bases). V gave up 1 base and J gave up 5 bases, with 14 bases separating them. Germline CDR1 reads KGHDR; CDR2 reads SFDVKD. This CDR3 spans 15 amino acids. CDR3 in DNA: TGTGCCACCAGTGATTTTAAGGGAGGCGCCCACGAGCAGTACTTC. As protein: CATSDFKGGAHEQYF.

The chain has TRBV28 and TRBJ2-2, with unresolved D. This CDR3 spans 15 amino acids. Trimming shortened V by 6 bases and J by 0 bases, and 11 bases separated the two germline ends. Per germline, CDR1 MDHEN and CDR2 SYDVKM. Here the CDR3 reads CASRIAIANTGELFF. The CDR3 nucleotides read TGTGCCAGCAGAATAGCTATCGCGAACACCGGGGAGCTGTTTTTT.